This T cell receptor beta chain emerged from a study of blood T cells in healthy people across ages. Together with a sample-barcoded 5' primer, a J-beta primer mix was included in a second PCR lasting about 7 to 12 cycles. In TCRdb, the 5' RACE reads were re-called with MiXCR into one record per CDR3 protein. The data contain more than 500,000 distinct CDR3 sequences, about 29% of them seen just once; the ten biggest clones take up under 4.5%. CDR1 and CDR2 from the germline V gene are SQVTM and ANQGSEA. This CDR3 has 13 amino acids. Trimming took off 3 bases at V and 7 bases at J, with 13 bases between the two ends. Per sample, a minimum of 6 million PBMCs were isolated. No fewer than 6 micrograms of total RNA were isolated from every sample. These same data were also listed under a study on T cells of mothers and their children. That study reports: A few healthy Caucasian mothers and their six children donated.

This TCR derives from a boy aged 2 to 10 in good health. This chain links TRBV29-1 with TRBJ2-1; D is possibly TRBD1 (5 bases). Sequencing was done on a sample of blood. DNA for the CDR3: TGCAGCGTTGACAGGGTCATGGCGAATGAGCAGTTCTTC. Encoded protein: CSVDRVMANEQFF.